This is a list of T cell receptor beta chains from one sample in a study of CD8+CD57+ T cells in acquired aplastic anemia. Using its own MiXCR run on the reads, TCRdb lists one record per CDR3 protein. This table has approximately 70,000 distinct CDR3 sequences, around 50% appearing once. Material for sequencing was sorted CD4+, CD8+, or CD8+CD57+ T cells (not recorded which) from PBMCs. These receptors came from a human donor in good health, serving as a control. Both conserved end residues are part of each CDR3. The order of the fields is D gene, clone size, J gene, V gene, CDR3 protein, CDR3 DNA. The D gene is left open where the match is weak. Size is stated for part of the rows, as once, few or many counts, or as a class when the clone is expanded.

-	-	TRBJ1-1	TRBV9	CASSGGKNTEAFF	TGTGCCAGCAGTGGAGGGAAGAACACTGAAGCTTTCTTT
TRBD1	-	TRBJ2-3	TRBV12-3/TRBV12-4	CASSILRTGGADTQYF	TGTGCTAGCTCCATCCTTCGGACAGGGGGCGCAGATACGCAGTATTTT
-	-	TRBJ1-6	TRBV7-9	CASSPHRTDNSPLHF	TGTGCCAGCAGCCCCCACCGGACAGATAATTCACCCCTCCACTTT
-	many	TRBJ1-2	TRBV7-2	CASSLVPGSYGYTF	TGTGCCAGCAGCTTAGTCCCCGGCTCCTATGGCTACACCTTC
TRBD2	-	TRBJ2-5	TRBV7-9	CASSPRLAGETQYF	TGTGCCAGCAGCCCAAGACTAGCGGGAGAGACCCAGTACTTC
TRBD1	many	TRBJ1-3	TRBV7-3	CASSVGQGDTIYF	TGTGCCAGCAGCGTGGGACAGGGGGACACCATATATTTT
TRBD2	many	TRBJ2-5	TRBV30	CAWSVKGRGTQYF	TGTGCCTGGAGTGTTAAGGGGAGGGGGACCCAGTACTTC
TRBD2	-	TRBJ2-3	TRBV7-3	CASSSGLAGAPDTQYF	TGTGCCAGCAGCTCTGGACTAGCGGGAGCCCCAGATACGCAGTATTTT
-	many	TRBJ1-2	TRBV11-2	CASSLDRRAGNYGYTF	TGTGCCAGCAGCTTAGATCGGCGGGCGGGTAACTATGGCTACACCTTC
TRBD2	-	TRBJ2-5	TRBV24-1	CATSKKGREQETQYF	TGTGCCACCAGTAAGAAGGGGCGGGAGCAAGAGACCCAGTACTTC
-	medium-sized	TRBJ1-5	TRBV10-1	CASGRQQGRDNQPQHF	TGCGCCAGCGGACGGCAACAGGGTAGGGACAATCAGCCCCAGCATTTT
-	many	TRBJ1-1	TRBV6-4	CASSDSRGTEAFF	TGTGCCAGCAGTGACAGTAGGGGCACTGAAGCTTTCTTT
TRBD1	many	TRBJ1-4	TRBV7-6	CASSFRSRGQGTNEKLFF	TGTGCCAGCAGCTTCCGGAGCCGGGGACAGGGCACTAATGAAAAACTGTTTTTT
TRBD2	-	TRBJ2-3	TRBV29-1	CSVEGRGATDTQYF	TGCAGCGTTGAGGGGAGGGGAGCGACAGATACGCAGTATTTT
TRBD2	-	TRBJ2-1	TRBV24-1	CATSDRLAGLYNEQFF	TGTGCCACCAGTGATCGACTAGCGGGACTCTACAATGAGCAGTTCTTC
TRBD2	-	TRBJ2-7	TRBV10-3	CAISEAGTSGIYEQYF	TGTGCCATCAGTGAGGCCGGGACTAGCGGGATCTACGAGCAGTACTTC
TRBD2	many	TRBJ2-3	TRBV6-4	CASRGRERYTQYF	TGTGCCAGCAGAGGGCGGGAGCGGTATACGCAGTATTTT
-	-	TRBJ2-7	TRBV10-1	CASSESPGPSYEQYF	TGCGCCAGCAGTGAGTCACCGGGACCGTCCTACGAGCAGTACTTC
TRBD1	-	TRBJ1-3	TRBV14	CASSQTGQLNTIYF	TGTGCCAGCAGCCAGACGGGACAGCTAAACACCATATATTTT
-	many	TRBJ1-6	TRBV20-1	CSAANTGIGSPLHF	TGCAGTGCCGCAAATACAGGGATCGGTTCACCCCTCCACTTT
TRBD1	-	TRBJ2-7	TRBV24-1	CATSAGTGPYEQYF	TGTGCCACCAGTGCCGGGACAGGGCCCTACGAGCAGTACTTC
TRBD1	medium-sized	TRBJ1-2	TRBV7-9	CASSQSNGTGNYGYTF	TGTGCCAGCAGCCAATCGAACGGGACAGGGAACTATGGCTACACCTTC
-	few	TRBJ2-7	TRBV7-3	CASSLNYGQYF	TGTGCCAGCAGCTTAAACTACGGGCAGTACTTC
-	-	TRBJ1-1	TRBV10-3	CAISENRENTEAFF	TGTGCCATCAGTGAGAACCGGGAGAACACTGAAGCTTTCTTT
-	-	TRBJ1-2	TRBV29-1	CGVVVGDTSGYTF	TGCGGCGTTGTGGTAGGGGACACGAGCGGCTACACCTTC
TRBD2	many	TRBJ2-1	TRBV7-9	CASSLGATRERYNEQFF	TGTGCCAGCAGCTTAGGGGCGACGCGGGAGAGATACAATGAGCAGTTCTTC
TRBD2	-	TRBJ2-1	TRBV20-1	CSASPRGTLYNEQFF	TGCAGTGCTAGCCCGCGGGGGACGCTTTACAATGAGCAGTTCTTC
TRBD1	-	TRBJ2-5	TRBV5-6	CASSLLIGGQQETQYF	TGTGCCAGCAGCCTCCTAATTGGGGGACAGCAAGAGACCCAGTACTTC
-	-	TRBJ1-2	TRBV24-1	CATSGVGSPYKGYTF	TGTGCCACCAGTGGGGTGGGCTCCCCCTACAAGGGCTACACCTTC
-	-	TRBJ2-1	TRBV25-1	CASGSQNEQFF	TGTGCCAGCGGGAGTCAAAATGAGCAGTTCTTC
TRBD1	-	TRBJ2-5	TRBV2	CASRPDRVVGETQYF	TGTGCCAGCAGGCCAGACAGGGTGGTGGGCGAGACCCAGTACTTC
-	many	TRBJ2-1	TRBV19	CASSLQGRGPNEQFF	TGTGCCAGTAGCCTACAGGGGCGGGGTCCTAATGAGCAGTTCTTC
-	-	TRBJ2-3	TRBV2	CASSGDWQVDTQYF	TGTGCCAGCAGTGGGGACTGGCAAGTAGATACGCAGTATTTT
-	-	TRBJ2-2	TRBV10-3	CAISGLAADTGELFF	TGTGCCATCAGTGGGCTTGCGGCAGACACCGGGGAGCTGTTTTTT
-	-	TRBJ1-1	TRBV19	CASLSVTEAFF	TGTGCCAGCTTGTCGGTCACTGAAGCTTTCTTT
TRBD2	-	TRBJ2-1	TRBV9	CASSETSGGRNEQFF	TGTGCCAGCAGCGAGACTAGCGGGGGTCGCAATGAGCAGTTCTTC
-	few	TRBJ1-2	TRBV19	CASSIRDLGYTF	TGTGCCAGTAGTATACGTGACCTTGGCTACACCTTC
TRBD2	-	TRBJ2-1	TRBV24-1	CATSNGLAGEGNEQFF	TGTGCCACCAGTAACGGACTAGCGGGAGAGGGCAATGAGCAGTTCTTC
TRBD2	medium-sized	TRBJ2-3	TRBV10-1	CASSDRLAVGDTQYF	TGCGCCAGCAGTGATCGGCTAGCGGTTGGGGATACGCAGTATTTT
-	-	TRBJ2-2	TRBV10-3	CAIRETLDTGELFF	TGTGCCATCAGGGAGACACTGGACACCGGGGAGCTGTTTTTT
-	many	TRBJ1-1	TRBV5-1	CASSLNQGVAEAFF	TGCGCCAGCAGCTTGAACCAGGGTGTTGCTGAAGCTTTCTTT
TRBD1	-	TRBJ1-5	TRBV19	CASSHGQGFAQPQHF	TGTGCCAGTAGTCATGGACAGGGGTTCGCTCAGCCCCAGCATTTT
-	-	TRBJ1-1	TRBV29-1	CSVEFGGSWAFF	TGCAGCGTTGAGTTCGGGGGAAGTTGGGCTTTCTTT
-	medium-sized	TRBJ1-6	TRBV29-1	CSVLTGLGSPLHF	TGCAGCGTTCTGACAGGCCTAGGGTCACCCCTCCACTTT
TRBD2	many	TRBJ2-1	TRBV19	CASSIGTSGKNEQFF	TGTGCCAGTAGTATCGGGACTAGCGGGAAGAATGAGCAGTTCTTC
-	-	TRBJ2-1	TRBV11-2	CASSPRVGEQFF	TGTGCCAGCAGCCCTCGTGTCGGGGAGCAGTTCTTC
TRBD2	-	TRBJ2-2	TRBV7-2	CASSLLLAGATNTGEPFF	TGTGCCAGCAGCTTATTGCTAGCGGGTGCAACGAACACCGGGGAGCCGTTTTTT
TRBD1	-	TRBJ1-6	TRBV2	CASREDGTGSF	TGTGCCAGCCGGGAGGATGGGACAGGGAGTTTT
TRBD1	-	TRBJ2-5	TRBV25-1	CASSETRQGRIQETQYF	TGTGCCAGCAGTGAGACGCGACAGGGCCGTATCCAAGAGACCCAGTACTTC
TRBD1	many	TRBJ1-5	TRBV11-2	CASSLGGDRAHSNQPQHF	TGTGCCAGCAGCTTAGGCGGGGACAGGGCACATAGCAATCAGCCCCAGCATTTT
TRBD2	many	TRBJ2-3	TRBV18	CASSLSGVNTDTQYF	TGTGCCAGCTCCCTTAGCGGGGTAAACACAGATACGCAGTATTTT
-	few	TRBJ2-7	TRBV5-1	CASSLGSGVYEQYF	TGCGCCAGCAGCTTGGGTTCAGGGGTGTACGAGCAGTACTTC
TRBD1	-	TRBJ2-1	TRBV19	CASNPGQRGNEQFF	TGTGCCAGTAACCCGGGACAGAGGGGCAATGAGCAGTTCTTC
TRBD1	medium-sized	TRBJ2-7	TRBV7-8	CASSSGTGTFYEQYF	TGTGCCAGCAGCTCCGGGACAGGAACCTTCTACGAGCAGTACTTC
TRBD2	-	TRBJ2-7	TRBV29-1	CSVWTSGGAPPCSYEQYF	TGCAGCGTGTGGACTAGCGGGGGTGCACCTCCGTGCTCCTACGAGCAGTACTTC
TRBD1	once	TRBJ1-6	TRBV5-1	CATRIGTDNSPLHF	TGCGCCACCAGGATCGGGACAGATAATTCACCCCTCCACTTT
TRBD1	-	TRBJ2-7	TRBV7-2	CASSLEDRDYEQYF	TGTGCCAGCAGCTTAGAAGACAGGGACTACGAGCAGTACTTC